These 30 T cell receptor beta chains share one sample of origin, sequenced in a study of cytomegalovirus exposure and HLA in healthy donors. Primers included in the PCR were 60 Vbeta and 13 Jbeta primers. This table comes from immunoSEQ multiplex PCR, and its TCRdb copy is limited to in-frame clones, with some not included. Its clone listing holds roughly 110,000 clones. The sequencing sample was made of PBMCs. These receptors came from a man in his forties in good health and CMV-seropositive.

The chain uses TRBV5-1 and TRBJ2-5, with 8 positions matching TRBD2. Losses at the gene ends were 3 bases for V and 4 bases for J; bases not matched to a gene: 8. CDR3 length: 15 residues. CDR1 and CDR2 (germline): SGHRS, YFSETQ. The CDR3 DNA follows: TGCGCCAGCAGCTCGGGAGGGCCCCCGGGAGAGACCCAGTACTTC. Residues: CASSSGGPPGETQYF.

The CDR3 region is CASSFYGEQYF. The CDR3 DNA reads as TGTGCCAGCAGTTTCTACGGGGAGCAGTACTTC. The rearrangement joins TRBV25-1 to TRBJ2-7; D not certain. V was cut by 5 bases and J by 7 bases, with 9 bases left in between. Germline V gene sequence: CDR1 MGHDK, CDR2 SYGVNS. CDR3 length: 11 amino acids.

The gene calls are TRBV2 and TRBJ1-4; D remains unclear. V lost 10 bases to trimming and J lost 5 bases, with 17 bases between them. The germline CDR1 and CDR2 sequences are SNHLY and FYNNEI. The CDR3 runs to 14 residues. The DNA of the CDR3 is TGTGCCATTCCTGCGAGCGGTCCAAATGAAAAACTGTTTTTT. Protein sequence: CAIPASGPNEKLFF.

The genes are TRBV28 and TRBJ2-7; D gene unclear. V was trimmed by 3 bases and J by 0 bases, leaving 12 bases between them. Germline CDR1 and CDR2: MDHEN and SYDVKM. The CDR3 length is 15 residues. The CDR3 loop is CASSFLAASSYEQYF. CDR3 nucleotides: TGTGCCAGCAGTTTTTTAGCCGCAAGCTCCTACGAGCAGTACTTC.

This chain's CDR3 is CASASGGGGYNEQFF. The CDR3 DNA sequence: TGTGCCTCGGCTAGCGGAGGAGGTGGGTACAATGAGCAGTTCTTC. The chain joins TRBV30 to TRBJ2-1; 7 nucleotides line up with TRBD2. The J segment lost 4 bases and the V segment lost 7 bases, leaving 13 bases of the junction unmatched. The germline gives CDR1 GTSNPN, CDR2 SVGIG (reference sequence). The CDR3 consists of 15 residues.

The CDR3 coding sequence is TGTGCCAGCTCACGCGACTCCAGGGGGCTCGGGGAGCTGTTTTTT. This translates into CASSRDSRGLGELFF. V usage is TRBV18 and J usage is TRBJ2-2, with TRBD1 identical over 8 bases. CDR3 length: 15 amino acids. Germline-derived CDR1 and CDR2 are KGHSH and LQKENI. The V gene end was trimmed by 4 bases and the J gene end by 7 bases; junction bases not matched to a gene: 8.

V and J are TRBV11-3 and TRBJ2-5; TRBD2 matches at 7 bases. V trimming: 5 bases; J trimming: 5 bases; junction bases outside the gene matches: 11. Germline CDR1 is SGHNT and CDR2 is YENEEA. The CDR3 loop spans 15 amino acids. In DNA form, the CDR3 reads TGTGCCAGCAGCCGACGCACGGCGGGAGAGGAGACCCAGTACTTC. Amino acid sequence: CASSRRTAGEETQYF.

The genes are TRBV18 and TRBJ1-2; the D gene is possibly TRBD1 (6 bases). Germline-derived CDR1 and CDR2 are KGHSH and LQKENI. Trimming pared 4 bases from V and 1 base from J, leaving 19 bases between. This CDR3 spans 17 amino acids. This CDR3 reads CASSQYATGGDNYGYTF. The CDR3 region has the DNA TGTGCCAGCTCACAATACGCGACAGGCGGAGATAACTATGGCTACACCTTC.

The V gene is TRBV28, the J gene TRBJ2-1, with a weak D call TRBD2 (5 bases). The CDR3 covers 15 residues. Germline CDR1 MDHEN, CDR2 SYDVKM. Trimming pared 1 base from V and 4 bases from J, leaving 11 bases between. The CDR3 nucleotides read TGTGCCAGCAGTTTATTCGGACGGACTTACAATGAGCAGTTCTTC. This gives the protein CASSLFGRTYNEQFF.

The CDR3 DNA reads as TGTGCCACCAGCAGAGATTCCCTCCTTGACAGGGAGAGCAATCAGCCCCAGCATTTT. Encoded protein: CATSRDSLLDRESNQPQHF. This chain connects TRBV15 to TRBJ1-5, with TRBD1 matching 7 bases. V shed 0 bases and J 1 base; nucleotides not matched to a gene: 12. This CDR3 region has 19 residues. Germline V gene data show CDR1 as LNHNV and CDR2 as YYDKDF (reference sequence).

The rearrangement uses TRBV7-9 and TRBJ1-1, with 10 nucleotides matching TRBD1. This CDR3 contains 16 residues. Trimming took 0 bases from V and 2 from J; bases not matched to a gene: 3. Germline loops: CDR1 SEHNR, CDR2 FQNEAQ (reference sequence). The CDR3 bases are TGTGCCAGCAGCTTAGCGTTGACAGGGGGCAACACTGAAGCTTTCTTT. Encoded protein: CASSLALTGGNTEAFF.

Worth noting for this clone: Germline is not matched at one junction end, which may reflect a read error. Other DNA variants within this sample encode the same CDR3. This chain links TRBV5-1 with TRBJ2-6; D not certain. CDR3 length equals 13 residues. Looked up from germline, CDR1 is SGHRS and CDR2 is YFSETQ. CDR3 nucleotide sequence: TGTGCCAGCAGAGAGTCCGGGGCCAACGTCCTGACTTTC. Translating gives CASRESGANVLTF.

The rearrangement uses TRBV6-6 and TRBJ1-2; unclear D gene. This CDR3 has 13 residues. Trimming removed 3 bases at V and 2 bases at J, with 7 bases between. Germline V lookup: CDR1 MNHNY, CDR2 SVGAGI (reference sequence). This chain's CDR3 is CASSYNGNYGYTF. In DNA, the CDR3 is TGTGCCAGCAGTTATAACGGGAACTATGGCTACACCTTC.

This sequence joins TRBV28 and TRBJ1-2; the D gene is possibly TRBD1 (5 bases). V dropped 6 bases and J dropped 3 bases, with 14 bases sitting between them. CDR3 length: 14 residues. The V gene's germline CDR1 is MDHEN and CDR2 SYDVKM. CDR3 in DNA: TGTGCCAGCAGCCAGGCGGGGACCGACTATGGCTACACCTTC. The encoded protein is CASSQAGTDYGYTF.

The V and J genes are TRBV6-1 and TRBJ2-1, with no clear D. The germline V and J ends were trimmed by 10 bases and 10 bases, with 5 bases remaining between them. The CDR3 runs 8 residues. Germline CDR1 MNHNS, CDR2 SASEGT. CDR3 region: CAIGEQFF. Here the CDR3 DNA reads TGTGCCATTGGCGAGCAGTTCTTC.

This rearrangement joins TRBV28 to TRBJ2-7, with 8 bases lining up with TRBD2. The CDR3 runs 14 residues. J gave up 1 base and V 6 bases, and 5 bases lay outside the gene matches. Per the germline V gene, CDR1 is MDHEN and CDR2 is SYDVKM. For the CDR3, the DNA is TGTGCCAGCAGAGGGACTAGTTGGTCCTACGAGCAGTACTTC. Translating gives CASRGTSWSYEQYF.

V gene TRBV2 combines with J gene TRBJ2-7, with 11 bases fitting TRBD2. J gave up 4 bases and V 6 bases, and 5 bases lay outside the gene matches. This CDR3 contains 14 residues. The V gene's germline CDR1 is SNHLY and CDR2 FYNNEI. This chain's CDR3 is CASRISSGRYEQYF. The CDR3, as DNA: TGTGCCAGCAGAATCTCTAGCGGGAGGTACGAGCAGTACTTC. Filled out from reference TRBV2 and TRBJ2-7, the complete variable domain reads EPEVTQTPSHQVTQMGQEVILRCVPISNHLYFYWYRQILGQKVEFLVSFYNNEISEKSEIFDDQFSVERPDGSNFTLKIRSTKLEDSAMYFCASRISSGRYEQYFGPGTRLTVT.

The J gene is TRBJ2-1, the V gene TRBV28; TRBD2 agrees at 8 bases. J gave up 0 bases and V 2 bases, and 15 bases lay outside the gene matches. Germline CDR1 is MDHEN and CDR2 is SYDVKM. There are 20 residues in the CDR3. The CDR3 nucleotides read TGTGCCAGCAGTTTACGACCCGGGAGGGGAACGGGCAGCTCCTACAATGAGCAGTTCTTC. It specifies CASSLRPGRGTGSSYNEQFF.

The V call is TRBV6-5, the J call TRBJ2-1, with TRBD2 as a possible D gene (6 bases). Germline V gene data show CDR1 as MNHEY and CDR2 as SVGAGI. V lost 10 bases and J 5 bases, leaving 15 bases between the germline ends. CDR3 length: 13 residues. The CDR3 loop is CATQQAGNNEQFF. The CDR3 DNA follows: TGTGCCACACAACAAGCGGGTAACAATGAGCAGTTCTTC.

V gene TRBV9 combines with J gene TRBJ1-1, with D uncertain. The V end was cut by 4 bases, the J end by 0 bases, with 13 bases between. Germline V CDR1 and CDR2: SGDLS, YYNGEE. This CDR3 has 15 amino acids. The CDR3 DNA sequence: TGTGCCAGCAGCCCGCTGGGCGGGGTGAACACTGAAGCTTTCTTT. Protein sequence: CASSPLGGVNTEAFF.

The chain couples TRBV2 to TRBJ2-1, with 7 nucleotides matching TRBD1. This CDR3 has 15 amino acids. V lost 1 base, J lost 2 bases, and 2 bases stayed unmatched. Germline V gives CDR1 SNHLY, CDR2 FYNNEI. The CDR3 bases are TGTGCCAGCAGTGAAGTGGGGACAGCCTACAATGAGCAGTTCTTC. Encoded protein: CASSEVGTAYNEQFF.

The chain uses TRBV5-4 and TRBJ2-5, with D uncertain. The DNA end is more similar to TRBJ2-7, so the J call may be wrong. The germline CDR1 and CDR2 sequences are SGHNT and YYREEE (reference sequence). This CDR3 comprises 13 residues. The CDR3 nucleotides read TGTGCCAGCAGCTTGGACAGAACCTACGAGCAGTACTTC. Encoded protein: CASSLDRTYEQYF.

V and J are TRBV19 and TRBJ2-7; 7 bases are shared with TRBD1. Germline CDR1 LNHDA, CDR2 SQIVND (reference sequence). The ends lost 5 bases at V and 0 bases at J; junction bases unmatched: 7. The CDR3 is made up of 15 amino acids. The CDR3 region is CASSFAGTASYEQYF. The DNA of the CDR3 is TGTGCCAGTAGTTTCGCCGGGACAGCCTCCTACGAGCAGTACTTC.

CDR3 sequence reads: CSVNRANTGELFF. In DNA form, the CDR3 reads TGCAGCGTTAACCGAGCGAACACCGGGGAGCTGTTTTTT. The rearrangement links TRBV29-1 to TRBJ2-2, with D unresolved. CDR1 is SQVTM and CDR2 is ANQGSEA in the germline V gene. This CDR3 has 13 amino acids. Trimming cost V 5 bases and J 0 bases, with 7 bases left between them.

The rearrangement joins TRBV29-1 to TRBJ2-7; TRBD1 is a possible D gene (5 bases). There are 14 residues in the CDR3. Germline loops: CDR1 SQVTM, CDR2 ANQGSEA. Trimming removed 6 bases at V and 2 bases at J, with 17 bases between. The CDR3 region has the DNA TGCAGCGTAGAATATGAGGCAGGGACCTACGAGCAGTACTTC. It is translated as CSVEYEAGTYEQYF.

This chain connects TRBV7-2 to TRBJ2-1; D may be TRBD2 (7 bases). From germline, CDR1 is SGHTA and CDR2 FQGNSA. CDR3 size: 17 residues. Trimming removed 5 bases from V and 1 base from J, with 18 bases in between. The CDR3 DNA follows: TGTGCCAGCAGCATAAAAGGGGGGGGGCTTTCCTACAATGAGCAGTTCTTC. This encodes CASSIKGGGLSYNEQFF. Based on the CDR3 plus reference TRBV7-2 and TRBJ2-1, the full variable domain is GAGVSQSPSNKVTEKGKDVELRCDPISGHTALYWYRQSLGQGLEFLIYFQGNSAPDKSGLPSDRFSAERTGGSVSTLTIQRTQQEDSAVYLCASSIKGGGLSYNEQFFGPGTRLTVL.

V usage is TRBV2 and J usage is TRBJ1-4, with D uncertain. Per the germline V gene, CDR1 is SNHLY and CDR2 is FYNNEI. Trimming left V 6 bases short and J 4 bases short, with 6 bases between. This CDR3 spans 12 amino acids. CDR3 DNA: TGTGCCAGCAGACAGTTTAATGAAAAACTGTTTTTT. Translating it yields CASRQFNEKLFF.

In the case of this clone: At one boundary the junction diverges from the germline segment, which might be a read error. The chain combines TRBV5-6 with TRBJ1-2; unclear D gene. This CDR3 contains 13 residues. CDR1 and CDR2 from the germline V gene are SGHDT and YYEEEE. CDR3 region: CASGLGRNYGYTF. As DNA, the CDR3 is TGTGCCAGCGGCTTGGGCAGGAACTATGGCTACACCTTC.

The V and J genes are TRBV7-9 and TRBJ1-4; D is perhaps TRBD1 (6 bases). The CDR3 loop spans 17 amino acids. CDR1 is SEHNR, CDR2 FQNEAQ, per germline (reference sequence). The ends were cut back, 4 bases at V and 4 bases at J, with 19 bases in the middle. DNA of the CDR3: TGTGCCAGCAGCTCACAACGAAAGGACAGCTTTAATGAAAAACTGTTTTTT. This codes for CASSSQRKDSFNEKLFF.

J is TRBJ1-5 and V is TRBV4-2, with D perhaps TRBD1 (6 bases). V lost 0 bases and J lost 5, with 11 bases in between. Germline CDR1 LGHNA, CDR2 YNFKEQ. This CDR3 region has 15 residues. The CDR3 DNA follows: TGTGCCAGCAGCCAAGATCCAGGGGAAGATCAGCCCCAGCATTTT. Translation: CASSQDPGEDQPQHF.